This TCR beta chain was obtained from a study of response to subunit inactivated influenza vaccine. This clonotype was found once. TCRdb fed the RT-PCR reads into MiXCR, producing one record per CDR3 protein. In the table there are about 780,000 distinct CDR3 sequences, around 20% of which are singletons. V lost 5 bases to trimming and J lost 7 bases; unmatched junction nucleotides: 4. CDR1 and CDR2 from the germline V gene are LGHDT and YNNKEL (reference sequence). The CDR3 is 13 amino acids. The gene calls are TRBV3-1 and TRBJ2-1; TRBD2 aligns across 8 bases. The sequence was obtained from a man aged 50-59 years who received an inactivated influenza vaccine. The sample in question was PBMCs from blood, obtained 5 days after vaccination. The CDR3 DNA reads as TGTGCCAGCAGCTCAAGCGGGAGAAATGAGCAGTTCTTC. Translated: CASSSSGRNEQFF.